This TCR beta chain is from a study of spatial heterogeneity in lung cancer. Study-wide background: Sequencing covered available follow-up PBMC samples collected a median of roughly two years after resection. The average count in raw reads for each unique TCR and UMI combination exceeded nine appearances. The count of detected beta-chain sequences consistently exceeded that of alpha-chain sequences.

TCRdb processed the 5' RACE reads anew with MiXCR; each CDR3 protein has one entry. The sample lists some 120,000 distinct CDR3 sequences, 10% to 15% occurring once. The junction had 5 bases not matched to a gene; V was cut back by 2 bases and J by 3 bases. The CDR3 is made up of 15 amino acids. The germline CDR1 and CDR2 sequences are SGHRS and YFSETQ. This clonotype was detected many times. Time point in this sample: blood at routine non-recurrence follow-up after resection. Sequencing covered unsorted whole RNA taken from tumor, nontumor lung or frozen PBMC. The sequencing here drew on PBMCs, taken at follow-up. The chain employs TRBV5-1 and TRBJ2-7; 10 bases are a match to TRBD1. The source is a male donor with early-stage non-small cell lung cancer. The CDR3 DNA reads TGCGCCAGCAGCTTAGGACAGGGGGTAGGCTACGAGCAGTACTTC. Translating it yields CASSLGQGVGYEQYF.